There are a few counts of the clone carrying this T cell receptor (beta chain). Its antigen is not known. The Oncomine TCR Beta short-read assay was applied to DNA of cultured CD4+ T cells. TCRdb analysed the PCR reads with MiXCR anew, one entry per CDR3 protein. The sample has several thousand distinct CDR3 sequences; over 35% are singletons. These data belong to a study of vaccination and CD4 T cells after COVID-19. Overall study: Comprising six males and four females, the convalescent participants counted two Hispanic individuals among them. Each participant was administered two doses of a vaccine, which was either BNT162b2 or mRNA-1273.

The germline V and J ends were trimmed by 4 bases and 4 bases, with 18 bases remaining between them. CDR3 size: 15 residues. Looked up from germline, CDR1 is SGHNT and CDR2 is YYREEE (reference sequence). Sample treatment: approximately nine-day PBMC culture with coronavirus spike peptide pools or control peptides (ViraFEST assay). This TCR derives from a human donor who had recovered from COVID-19. V usage is TRBV5-4 and J usage is TRBJ2-7, with D perhaps TRBD2 (6 bases). The sequencing input was CD4+ T cells from blood, cultured in vitro. CDR3 coding DNA: TGTGCCAGCAGCCAGAGGTGGGGGGATCAATACGAGCAGTACTTC. This gives the protein CASSQRWGDQYEQYF.